Each of the 32 T cell receptor beta chains below was sequenced from the same sample in a study of cytomegalovirus exposure and HLA in healthy donors. Researchers ran the PCR with 60 Vbeta and 13 Jbeta primers. Produced via immunoSEQ multiplex PCR; TCRdb's table is partial and in-frame only. Among about 190,000 clones, roughly 84% were seen once, and the ten largest hold approximately 2.9%. The sequenced sample was PBMCs. The source is a woman between 50 and 59 years old in good health and CMV-seropositive.

This clone has just a few counts. The V and J genes are TRBV5-6 and TRBJ1-6; 8 nucleotides align to TRBD1. The junction had 10 bases not matched to a gene; V was cut back by 7 bases and J by 10 bases. Germline V gives CDR1 SGHDT, CDR2 YYEEEE. This CDR3 region has 14 residues. CDR3 region: CASAGGRYRSPLHF. In DNA, the CDR3 is TGTGCCAGCGCAGGGGGCAGATATCGGTCACCCCTCCACTTT. The whole variable domain, remainder taken from reference TRBV5-6 and TRBJ1-6, is DAGVTQSPTHLIKTRGQQVTLRCSPKSGHDTVSWYQQALGQGPQFIFQYYEEEERQRGNFPDRFSGHQFPNYSSELNVNALLLGDSALYLCASAGGRYRSPLHFGNGTRLTVT.

This chain joins TRBV7-9 and TRBJ2-7; possibly TRBD1 for D (6 bases). The CDR3 contains 11 residues. CDR1 and CDR2 from the germline V gene are SEHNR and FQNEAQ (reference sequence). Trimming shortened V by 3 bases and J by 6 bases, and 6 bases separated the two germline ends. Here the CDR3 reads CASSLGAEQYF. In DNA form, the CDR3 reads TGTGCCAGCAGCTTGGGGGCCGAGCAGTACTTC.

CDR3 coding DNA: TGTGCCAGCAGTTACTCCCTTAGACAGGGCGAGCAGTACTTC. Amino acids: CASSYSLRQGEQYF. This chain connects TRBV6-6 to TRBJ2-7; the match to TRBD1 covers 7 bases. Germline V gene lookup returns CDR1 MNHNY and CDR2 SVGAGI (reference sequence). The CDR3 is made up of 14 amino acids. The trim removed 0 bases at V and 6 bases at J, leaving 5 bases unmatched.

A remark on this clone: This sample includes further DNA sequences coding for the same CDR3. The chain is built from TRBV7-9 and TRBJ2-5, with a weak D call TRBD2 (6 bases). This CDR3 has 13 residues. Germline-derived CDR1 and CDR2 are SEHNR and FQNEAQ (reference sequence). Between the trimmed V and J ends, which lost 3 bases and 5 bases, there was a span of 10 bases. The CDR3, as DNA: TGTGCCAGCAGCTTGGCCGGAGGGGAGACCCAGTACTTC. It codes for CASSLAGGETQYF.

Turning to this clone: One end of the junction is discordant with germline, which a read error may explain. The same CDR3 can be traced to other DNA sequences in this sample. The chain recombines TRBV4-1 with TRBJ2-2; TRBD2 matches at 7 bases. Germline V CDR1 and CDR2: MGHRA, YSYEKL. The CDR3 contains 19 residues. The CDR3 region has the DNA TGCGCTAGCAGCCAATTTCGGGGTAACCGGCTGGGGGGGACCGGGGAGCTGTTTTTT. It encodes CASSQFRGNRLGGTGELFF.

This clone was detected a few times. The V and J genes are TRBV7-9 and TRBJ1-4; D gene uncertain. The germline V gene encodes CDR1 SEHNR and CDR2 FQNEAQ (reference sequence). Trimming removed 3 bases at V and 5 bases at J, with 13 bases between. CDR3 length equals 15 residues. The CDR3 here is CASSFWSQENEKLFF. CDR3 nucleotides: TGTGCCAGCAGCTTCTGGTCGCAAGAGAATGAAAAACTGTTTTTT.

This sequence joins TRBV27 and TRBJ1-2, with TRBD1 as a possible D gene (6 bases). Looked up from germline, CDR1 is MNHEY and CDR2 is SMNVEV (reference sequence). The germline V and J ends were trimmed by 6 bases and 3 bases, with 14 bases remaining between them. The CDR3 contains 14 residues. Here the CDR3 reads CASRGTPDDYGYTF. CDR3 DNA sequence: TGTGCCAGCAGGGGGACACCTGATGACTATGGCTACACCTTC.

The chain employs TRBV4-1 and TRBJ2-2, with TRBD2 matching over 12 bases. This CDR3 has 19 amino acids. Germline trimming cut 1 base from V and 5 bases from J; bases unmatched to any gene: 11. Germline V gene sequence: CDR1 MGHRA, CDR2 YSYEKL. Here the CDR3 reads CASSQVTGLAGGRTGELFF. The CDR3 DNA follows: TGCGCCAGCAGCCAAGTTACTGGGCTAGCGGGGGGGCGGACCGGGGAGCTGTTTTTT.

The chain employs TRBV7-2 and TRBJ2-7, with 7 bases aligning to TRBD1. The CDR3 loop spans 13 amino acids. The trim removed 4 bases at V and 5 bases at J, leaving 5 bases unmatched. From germline, CDR1 is SGHTA and CDR2 FQGNSA. CDR3 sequence (DNA): TGTGCCAGCAGCTACGACAGGGAGAACGAGCAGTACTTC. It is translated as CASSYDRENEQYF. The full variable domain, rest sourced from reference TRBV7-2 and TRBJ2-7, is GAGVSQSPSNKVTEKGKDVELRCDPISGHTALYWYRQSLGQGLEFLIYFQGNSAPDKSGLPSDRFSAERTGGSVSTLTIQRTQQEDSAVYLCASSYDRENEQYFGPGTRLTVT.

The genes are TRBV7-9 and TRBJ2-3, with 8 bases identical to TRBD2. The CDR3 is 17 residues long. Germline V CDR1 and CDR2: SEHNR, FQNEAQ (reference sequence). Trimming at V came to 5 bases and at J to 2 bases, leaving 12 bases not matched to a gene. CDR3: CASSLLGVGGDTDTQYF. The CDR3 DNA is TGTGCCAGCAGCCTTTTAGGTGTCGGGGGGGACACAGATACGCAGTATTTT.

This chain connects TRBV9 to TRBJ1-2; D is possibly TRBD1 (5 bases). The CDR3 covers 13 residues. Trimming took off 0 bases at V and 7 bases at J, with 10 bases between the two ends. Germline lookup yields CDR1 SGDLS and CDR2 YYNGEE. CDR3 bases: TGTGCCAGCAGCGTAGAGGGGTCGCTTGGCTACACCTTC. Residues: CASSVEGSLGYTF.

J is TRBJ2-1 and V is TRBV6-5; 11 nucleotides match TRBD1. There are 15 residues in the CDR3. Germline values: CDR1 MNHEY, CDR2 SVGAGI. V shed 6 bases and J 8 bases; nucleotides not matched to a gene: 9. The CDR3 DNA reads TGTGCCAGCAGACGCCTGGGACAGGGGGAGGATGAGCAGTTCTTC. Translating it yields CASRRLGQGEDEQFF.

The chain uses TRBV2 and TRBJ2-5; tentative D call: TRBD1 (6 bases). Germline loops: CDR1 SNHLY, CDR2 FYNNEI. This CDR3 has 14 amino acids. The V and J ends lost 7 bases and 2 bases respectively, with 14 bases between them. The CDR3 coding sequence is TGTGCCAGCACTCAGGGGACAATACAAGAGACCCAGTACTTC. Translation: CASTQGTIQETQYF.

The V and J genes are TRBV6-1 and TRBJ2-7, with D hard to call. The germline V and J ends were trimmed by 2 bases and 6 bases, with 8 bases remaining between them. The V gene's germline CDR1 is MNHNS and CDR2 SASEGT. The CDR3 runs to 12 residues. As DNA, the CDR3 is TGTGCCAGCAGTGAACTCCAGCGCGAGCAGTACTTC. It encodes CASSELQREQYF.

The rearrangement links TRBV2 to TRBJ1-6, with 9 bases that match TRBD1. Germline V gives CDR1 SNHLY, CDR2 FYNNEI. J gave up 5 bases and V 7 bases, and 3 bases lay outside the gene matches. This CDR3 contains 14 residues. The CDR3 region is CASKDRGNNSPLHF. The CDR3 nucleotides read TGTGCCAGCAAAGACAGGGGGAATAATTCACCCCTCCACTTT.

This clone was observed a few times. This chain joins TRBV7-9 and TRBJ2-1, with 7 bases fitting TRBD1. Looked up from germline, CDR1 is SEHNR and CDR2 is FQNEAQ (reference sequence). The CDR3 extends over 14 amino acids. With 5 bases clipped from V and 7 bases from J, the junction kept 8 bases outside the gene matches. The CDR3 bases are TGTGCCAGCAGCCTATCACAGGGGCGGAATGAGCAGTTCTTC. Its protein product is CASSLSQGRNEQFF.

The V and J genes are TRBV19 and TRBJ1-6; 7 bases align to TRBD1. The CDR3 runs 15 residues. The J segment lost 4 bases and the V segment lost 6 bases, leaving 6 bases of the junction unmatched. CDR1 and CDR2 from the germline V gene are LNHDA and SQIVND (reference sequence). The CDR3: CASREGAGYNSPLHF. CDR3 coding DNA: TGTGCCAGTAGAGAGGGGGCAGGGTATAATTCACCCCTCCACTTT.

The chain recombines TRBV7-9 with TRBJ2-2; tentative D call: TRBD1 (5 bases). CDR3 length: 15 amino acids. Per germline, CDR1 SEHNR and CDR2 FQNEAQ (reference sequence). Deletions cut 2 bases from V and 0 bases from J, with 7 bases between. The CDR3 loop is CASSLQGSNTGELFF. For the CDR3, the DNA is TGTGCCAGCAGCTTACAGGGTTCGAACACCGGGGAGCTGTTTTTT.

The chain is built from TRBV5-6 and TRBJ1-2; weak D call: TRBD1 (5 bases). V lost 3 bases, J lost 10 bases, and 16 bases lay in between. The CDR3 is made up of 13 amino acids. CDR1 SGHDT and CDR2 YYEEEE come from the germline V gene. CDR3 nucleotide sequence: TGTGCCAGCAGCTGGAGTGGTTCCAGGGACTACACCTTC. Its translation: CASSWSGSRDYTF.

This clone was observed once. The V gene is TRBV7-3, the J gene TRBJ2-7, with D perhaps matching TRBD1 (6 bases). From germline, CDR1 is SGHTA and CDR2 FQGTGA. This CDR3 comprises 14 residues. V was pared by 6 bases and J by 2 bases, with 14 bases between. The CDR3: CASRFGQTTYEQYF. The CDR3 DNA sequence: TGTGCCAGCAGGTTCGGACAGACTACCTACGAGCAGTACTTC.

V usage is TRBV2 and J usage is TRBJ2-5; D uncertain. Trimming left V 5 bases short and J 3 bases short, with 4 bases between. Germline V CDR1 and CDR2: SNHLY, FYNNEI. The CDR3 contains 11 residues. This CDR3 is CASSLKETQYF. The CDR3 bases are TGTGCCAGCAGTTTAAAAGAGACCCAGTACTTC.

In its sample, this clone was seen once. The J gene is TRBJ2-3, the V gene TRBV2, with 11 bases that match TRBD1. The germline CDR1 and CDR2 sequences are SNHLY and FYNNEI. This CDR3 is built from 14 residues. The ends lost 5 bases at V and 4 bases at J; junction bases unmatched: 2. The CDR3 sequence: CASSRTGGPDTQYF. The CDR3, as DNA: TGTGCCAGCAGTAGGACAGGGGGCCCAGATACGCAGTATTTT.

V and J are TRBV7-8 and TRBJ1-5; the D is unclear. Deletions cut 1 base from V and 2 bases from J, with 9 bases between. CDR1 SGHVS and CDR2 FQNEAQ come from the germline V gene. The CDR3 runs to 15 residues. The CDR3 bases are TGTGCCAGCAGCTTAGGGTCGGGAGGCAATCAGCCCCAGCATTTT. Amino acids: CASSLGSGGNQPQHF.

This chain uses TRBV20-1 with TRBJ2-1; D gene unclear. Germline loops: CDR1 DFQATT, CDR2 SNEGSKA (reference sequence). The length of the CDR3 is 11 residues. V lost 4 bases, J lost 6 bases, and 7 bases lay in between. The CDR3 is CSAIGGNEQFF. The CDR3 DNA follows: TGCAGTGCTATCGGCGGCAATGAGCAGTTCTTC.

This clone turned up a few times. The chain couples TRBV18 to TRBJ2-5; perhaps TRBD2 as D (5 bases). The V end was cut by 0 bases, the J end by 5 bases, with 7 bases between. The V gene's germline CDR1 is KGHSH and CDR2 LQKENI. The CDR3 extends over 13 amino acids. The DNA of the CDR3 is TGTGCCAGCTCACCACCCACTAGGGAGACCCAGTACTTC. It specifies CASSPPTRETQYF. The full variable domain, rest sourced from reference TRBV18 and TRBJ2-5, is NAGVMQNPRHLVRRRGQEARLRCSPMKGHSHVYWYRQLPEEGLKFMVYLQKENIIDESGMPKERFSAEFPKEGPSILRIQQVVRGDSAAYFCASSPPTRETQYFGPGTRLLVL.

This chain uses TRBV5-1 with TRBJ2-3; 13 bases align to TRBD2. The CDR3 is 17 amino acids. Germline V CDR1 and CDR2: SGHRS, YFSETQ. V gave up 1 base and J gave up 2 bases; unmatched junction bases: 4. The CDR3 loop reads CASSLTSGGGHTDTQYF. The CDR3 DNA sequence: TGCGCCAGCAGCTTGACTAGCGGGGGGGGACACACAGATACGCAGTATTTT.

V is TRBV6-6 and J is TRBJ1-2, with TRBD1 matching over 10 bases. The V and J ends lost 5 bases and 0 bases, in that order; junction bases with no gene match: 0. The CDR3 has 14 amino acids. Germline loops: CDR1 MNHNY, CDR2 SVGAGI (reference sequence). The CDR3 sequence is CASSGTGANYGYTF. In DNA, the CDR3 is TGTGCCAGCAGTGGGACAGGGGCTAACTATGGCTACACCTTC.

The J gene is TRBJ1-2, the V gene TRBV5-1, with D maybe TRBD1 (5 bases). The germline V gene has CDR1 SGHRS and CDR2 YFSETQ. V was clipped by 0 bases and J by 6 bases, with 6 bases between them. The CDR3 contains 12 residues. CDR3 nucleotide sequence: TGCGCCAGCAGCTTGGAAGGGGATGGCTACACCTTC. Its translation is CASSLEGDGYTF. Based on the CDR3 plus reference TRBV5-1 and TRBJ1-2, the full variable domain is KAGVTQTPRYLIKTRGQQVTLSCSPISGHRSVSWYQQTPGQGLQFLFEYFSETQRNKGNFPGRFSGRQFSNSRSEMNVSTLELGDSALYLCASSLEGDGYTFGSGTRLTVV.

The V gene is TRBV5-6, the J gene TRBJ2-5; TRBD2 aligns across 13 bases. The ends lost 0 bases at V and 4 bases at J; junction bases unmatched: 6. Germline CDR1 reads SGHDT; CDR2 reads YYEEEE. The CDR3 covers 17 residues. The CDR3 DNA sequence: TGTGCCAGCAGCTTGGGGGGGGGACTAGCGGGGAGAGAGACCCAGTACTTC. Residues: CASSLGGGLAGRETQYF.

This chain connects TRBV7-2 to TRBJ2-7; 7 bases agree with TRBD1. Trimming removed 1 base from V and 3 bases from J; junction bases left unmatched: 3. This CDR3 contains 14 residues. Germline lookup yields CDR1 SGHTA and CDR2 FQGNSA. The CDR3 DNA reads as TGTGCCAGCAGCTTAGTAGGGGGCCTCTACGAGCAGTACTTC. Its protein is CASSLVGGLYEQYF.

The J gene is TRBJ1-5, the V gene TRBV6-4; D is possibly TRBD1 (5 bases). Trimming removed 4 bases at V and 7 bases at J, with 8 bases between. This CDR3 has 12 residues. Germline lookup yields CDR1 MRHNA and CDR2 SNTAGT. Written as DNA, the CDR3 is TGTGCCAGCAGTGTGGGGCTGCAGCCCCAGCATTTT. It is translated as CASSVGLQPQHF.

The J gene is TRBJ2-1, the V gene TRBV6-5; D is perhaps TRBD2 (7 bases). The CDR3 consists of 13 residues. The V gene's germline CDR1 is MNHEY and CDR2 SVGAGI. Trimming stripped 6 bases from V and 10 bases from J, with 16 bases between. The CDR3 bases are TGTGCCAGCAGATCTACTAGGGGGGGGGAGCAGTTCTTC. Translated, it gives CASRSTRGGEQFF.